A single sample gave rise to the 10 T cell receptor beta chains below, sequenced in a study of blood T cell repertoires in COVID-19. Data came from immunoSEQ multiplex PCR; TCRdb stores just in-frame clones and leaves some out. The sample carries more than 95,000 clones, 85% to 90% recorded once. Sequenced: peripheral blood. Receptors were obtained from a human donor in a cohort sampled during active COVID-19.

V and J are TRBV6-1 and TRBJ2-5; 15 bases match TRBD2. Trimming cost V 4 bases and J 5 bases; bases outside gene matches: 8. There are 17 residues in the CDR3. CDR1 is MNHNS, CDR2 SASEGT, per germline. CDR3 residues: CASSGRTSGGARETQYF. The CDR3 DNA reads as TGTGCCAGCAGTGGTAGGACTAGCGGGGGGGCCCGGGAGACCCAGTACTTC.

This chain uses TRBV19 with TRBJ1-4; D perhaps matches TRBD1 (5 bases). Trimming removed 4 bases from V and 5 bases from J, with 11 bases in between. Germline assignment: CDR1 LNHDA and CDR2 SQIVND (reference sequence). CDR3 length: 14 residues. For the CDR3, the DNA is TGTGCCAGTAGTAGCGGGGGACGGAATGAAAAACTGTTTTTT. Its translation: CASSSGGRNEKLFF.

This CDR3 reads CASSGAGTSGGEQFF. The DNA for the CDR3 is TGCGCCAGCAGCGGGGCCGGGACTAGCGGGGGTGAGCAGTTCTTC. The chain couples TRBV5-1 to TRBJ2-1, with 14 bases identical to TRBD2. The germline gives CDR1 SGHRS, CDR2 YFSETQ. The CDR3 is 15 amino acids. V was pared by 4 bases and J by 9 bases, with 6 bases of the junction left unmatched.

The rearrangement links TRBV18 to TRBJ2-2, with D possibly being TRBD1 (5 bases). From germline, CDR1 is KGHSH and CDR2 LQKENI. V was shortened by 6 bases and J by 9 bases, with 29 bases between the two germline ends. There are 18 residues in the CDR3. CDR3 residues: CASSEIRHATRASRELFF. DNA for the CDR3: TGTGCCAGCTCTGAAATACGGCACGCCACCAGGGCGAGCAGGGAGCTGTTTTTT.

This sequence joins TRBV5-4 and TRBJ1-2; D remains unclear. Trimming left V 8 bases short and J 3 bases short, with 11 bases between. Germline V gene data show CDR1 as SGHNT and CDR2 as YYREEE (reference sequence). The CDR3 contains 12 residues. The DNA for the CDR3 is TGTGCCAGTGGGAGAGATTACTATGGCTACACCTTC. Translated, it gives CASGRDYYGYTF.

This rearrangement joins TRBV6-6 to TRBJ2-6; D is uncertain. CDR3 size: 13 residues. V shed 10 bases and J shed 4 bases, with 11 bases lying between them. Germline V gene lookup returns CDR1 MNHNY and CDR2 SVGAGI (reference sequence). CDR3 protein: CATTRSGANVLTF. DNA for the CDR3: TGTGCCACTACTCGTTCGGGGGCCAACGTCCTGACTTTC.

This chain uses TRBV12-3 or TRBV12-4 with TRBJ1-1; D is undetermined. The V gene lost 6 bases and the J gene lost 6 bases, with 14 bases spanning the gap. The CDR3 is made up of 13 amino acids. CDR3 residues: CASRRDSISEAFF. CDR3 in DNA: TGTGCCAGCAGAAGAGACTCAATATCTGAAGCTTTCTTT.

The rearrangement links TRBV12-3 or TRBV12-4 to TRBJ1-5; D gene unclear. CDR3 size: 13 residues. Trimming pared 1 base from V and 1 base from J, leaving 2 bases between. As DNA, the CDR3 is TGTGCCAGCAGTTTAGTAAGCAATCAGCCCCAGCATTTT. Residues: CASSLVSNQPQHF.

The V gene is TRBV5-1, the J gene TRBJ2-1; 12 bases agree with TRBD2. CDR3 length equals 16 residues. CDR1 SGHRS and CDR2 YFSETQ come from the germline V gene. After removal of 2 bases from V and 10 bases from J, the junction contained 10 bases not matched to a gene. The CDR3 loop is CASSLTTSGSFGEQFF. In DNA form, the CDR3 reads TGCGCCAGCAGCTTAACGACTAGCGGGAGTTTCGGGGAGCAGTTCTTC.

V and J are TRBV4-3 and TRBJ1-2; 9 bases map to TRBD1. The trim removed 0 bases at V and 4 bases at J, leaving 3 bases unmatched. Germline V gene sequence: CDR1 LGHNA, CDR2 YSLEER. This CDR3 spans 15 amino acids. The CDR3: CASSQEGTGTYGYTF. The CDR3 DNA reads as TGCGCCAGCAGCCAAGAAGGGACAGGGACCTATGGCTACACCTTC.